The 5 T cell receptor beta chains in this list originate from one sample, sequenced in a study of shared clonotypes between healthy human individuals. Sequencing was performed with immunoSEQ multiplex PCR; in TCRdb, only in-frame clones are kept and a portion is missing. The data hold about 580,000 clones, with roughly 98% observed a single time. Terminally differentiated effector memory CD45RA+ cells were left out of the naive CD8 fraction, which was CD45RO-negative and positively selected for CCR7. The sample consisted of naive CD8+ T cells sorted from blood. The source of these receptors is a man in his thirties or forties in good health.

The rearrangement uses TRBV28 and TRBJ2-2, with 7 bases identical to TRBD1. Germline loops: CDR1 MDHEN, CDR2 SYDVKM. The CDR3 totals 13 residues. J lost 5 bases, V lost 6 bases, and 3 bases had no gene match. The CDR3: CASSYRGTGELFF. CDR3 DNA sequence: TGTGCCAGCAGCTACAGGGGAACCGGGGAGCTGTTTTTT.

A remark on this clone: Other DNA sequences in this specimen translate into the identical CDR3. This chain connects TRBV27 to TRBJ1-5, with 8 bases fitting TRBD1. CDR1 and CDR2 from the germline V gene are MNHEY and SMNVEV (reference sequence). V was clipped by 5 bases and J by 0 bases; unmatched bases: 3. The CDR3 spans 15 residues. The DNA of the CDR3 is TGTGCCAGCAGTCTAGGGACAGGTAGCAATCAGCCCCAGCATTTT. Protein sequence: CASSLGTGSNQPQHF.

The chain combines TRBV4-1 with TRBJ2-1; no firm D call. The CDR3 covers 11 residues. V dropped 0 bases and J dropped 10 bases, with 4 bases sitting between them. Germline V gene sequence: CDR1 MGHRA, CDR2 YSYEKL. CDR3 in DNA: TGCGCCAGCAGCCAAGAGGGCGAGCAGTTCTTC. This sequence encodes CASSQEGEQFF.

V is TRBV7-9 and J is TRBJ2-1; 7 bases line up with TRBD2. Germline lookup yields CDR1 SEHNR and CDR2 FQNEAQ (reference sequence). The CDR3 extends over 14 amino acids. The V and J ends lost 4 bases and 10 bases, in that order; junction bases with no gene match: 10. The CDR3 here is CASSSRGDPREQFF. In DNA form, the CDR3 reads TGTGCCAGCAGCTCTCGGGGGGACCCTCGGGAGCAGTTCTTC.

This chain connects TRBV19 to TRBJ2-2; tentatively, D is TRBD2 (5 bases). CDR1 and CDR2 (germline): LNHDA, SQIVND (reference sequence). Trimming took off 7 bases at V and 6 bases at J, with 18 bases between the two ends. There are 15 residues in the CDR3. For the CDR3, the DNA is TGTGCCAGTACCGCGGACGGACTCTTTGCCGGGGAGCTGTTTTTT. It is translated as CASTADGLFAGELFF.